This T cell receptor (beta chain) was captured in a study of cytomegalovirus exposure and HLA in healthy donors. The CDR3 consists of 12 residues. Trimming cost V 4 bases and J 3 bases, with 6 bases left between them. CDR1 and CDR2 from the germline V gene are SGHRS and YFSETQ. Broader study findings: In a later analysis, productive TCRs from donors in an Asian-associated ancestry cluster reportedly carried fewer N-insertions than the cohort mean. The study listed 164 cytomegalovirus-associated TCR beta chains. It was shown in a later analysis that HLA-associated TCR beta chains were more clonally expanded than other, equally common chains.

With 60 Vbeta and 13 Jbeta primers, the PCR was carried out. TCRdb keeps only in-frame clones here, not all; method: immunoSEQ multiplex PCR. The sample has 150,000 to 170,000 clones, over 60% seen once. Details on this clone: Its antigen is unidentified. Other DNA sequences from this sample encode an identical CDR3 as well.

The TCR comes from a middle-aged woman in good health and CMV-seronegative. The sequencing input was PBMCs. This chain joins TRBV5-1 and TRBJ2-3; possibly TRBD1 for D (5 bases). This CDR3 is CASSPGTDTQYF. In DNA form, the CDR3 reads TGCGCCAGCAGCCCAGGGACAGATACGCAGTATTTT.